This entry concerns a single TCR beta chain. This clonotype was seen only a few times. It lacks a known antigen. Base-call qualities are not available, and no considerably larger clone is one nucleotide away. The method behind the library was PCR. TCR sequencing of DNA from cultured CD4+ T cells used the Oncomine TCR Beta short-read assay at the Johns Hopkins FTIC core. The QIAamp micro DNA kit was used to extract genomic DNA from the cultured CD4+ T cells. The Oncomine TCR Beta libraries from cultured CD4+ T cells were pooled using unique dual indexes and then sequenced on an Illumina iSeq 100. As for the authors' bioinformatics: Non-productive sequences were removed, and CDR3s not starting with C, not ending with F or W, or shorter than 7 amino acids were discarded. The MANAFEST web application identified antigen-specific clonotypes by comparing peptide-stimulated wells against reference wells and other culture wells. To be called positive, a clone needed an FDR below 0.05, an odds ratio above 5, and a productive frequency above 0.1% in at least two of three replicate wells. A clonotype was classed as cross-reactive if the clonotype showed significant expansion both in SARS-CoV-2 spike wells and in at least one common cold coronavirus spike condition. Levenshtein distances (stringdist) and unrooted phylogenetic trees (ape) in R version 3.6.1 were used to assess CDR3 homology. TCRdb trimmed the raw reads at Q25, called clones with MiXCR and kept productive beta chains. For every CDR3 protein sequence, its rows merge into one entry that carries the most common genes and DNA. The V and J calls shown here were made by TCRdb, not taken from the authors' results. Here the sample has around 13,000 distinct CDR3 sequences; 36% occur a single time. The ten largest account for around 20% of the sample.

The treatment or condition label on this specimen signifies: 10-day PBMC culture with coronavirus spike peptide pools or control peptides (ViraFEST assay). The ViraFEST assay, used in the study, expanded antigen-specific T cells with peptide pools and then identified the expanded clonotypes through TCR sequencing. The convalescent patients' positive SARS-CoV-2 PCR tests fell between March and December 2020, which was before the Alpha, Beta and Delta variants emerged in the United States. PBMCs were cultured at roughly 1.8 million per well in IMDM supplemented with approximately 5.4% human AB serum and around 10 IU/ml IL-2, with around 10 ug/ml peptide pools added. On days 3 and 7, half of the culture medium was replaced with fresh IL-2-containing medium. CD4+ T cells were isolated after less than twelve days of culture through negative selection using the EasySep CD4+ T cell isolation kit. PBMCs were separated from whole blood using Ficoll-Paque Plus gradient centrifugation and then either used fresh or cryopreserved at -140C. Triplicate wells were generally used for each culture condition.

The data are from a study of vaccination and CD4 T cells after COVID-19 (dated 2022 in TCRdb). The study in broad terms: Convalescent patients had a positive SARS-CoV-2 result on nasal swab PCR, and of these patients, several had mild disease and one had severe disease. Six males and four females were included in the convalescent cohort, with two Hispanic individuals, seven Caucasians, two Asians and one multiracial person represented. Participants received two doses of either the Pfizer-BioNTech BNT162b2 vaccine (n=8) or the Moderna mRNA-1273 vaccine (n=2). The time from the second vaccine dose to post-vaccine blood sampling had a median of approximately 72 days and ranged from about 14 to 241 days. Post-COVID blood samples were collected from convalescent patients a median of about 92 days after diagnosis, with a range of roughly 35 to 180 days. In ten to eleven COVID-19 convalescent patients and a few infection-naive healthy vaccine recipients, researchers compared the spike-specific CD4+ TCR repertoire from before mRNA vaccination with the repertoire from after. Overlapping spike peptide pools from SARS-CoV-2 and from the common cold coronaviruses HCoV-NL63, HCoV-OC43 and HCoV-229E were used as culture stimuli. Control cultures received a CEFX viral epitope pool as the positive control, an HIV-1 Nef peptide pool as the negative control, or no peptide.

General findings and caveats noted by the study authors: The number of convalescent patients in the study was relatively small, and the study did not examine early timepoints following natural infection. Nearly all vaccine-specific clones in convalescent patients (304 of 307) were mono-reactive for SARS-CoV-2 spike rather than cross-reactive with common cold coronaviruses. In convalescent patients, a median approximately 89% of post-vaccine SARS-CoV-2-reactive clones were detected only after vaccination, suggesting vaccine-specific priming. Although the median number of SARS-CoV-2-reactive clonotypes went up from roughly 22 after infection to about 38 after vaccination, the increase was not significant.

The sample comprised cultured CD4+ T cells from blood. The TCR was taken from a human donor with COVID-19.

The CDR3: CASSEGGTNEKLFF. The bases are TGTGCCAGCAGTGAGGGAGGGACTAATGAAAAACTGTTTTTT. The chain employs TRBV2 and TRBJ1-4, with no D gene named confidently. V loses 3 bases of germline sequence and J loses 2 bases, and the interval between the two ends is 7 bases. Including the terminal cysteine and phenylalanine, the CDR3 comprises 14 residues. Just CDR3 DNA is preserved here, 42 bases in frame from base 1. CDR1 and CDR2, looked up from the germline V gene, are SNHLY and FYNNEI. Beyond the CDR3, the reference TRBV2 and TRBJ1-4 genes provide the residues; the full variable domain reads: EPEVTQTPSHQVTQMGQEVILRCVPISNHLYFYWYRQILGQKVEFLVSFYNNEISEKSEIFDDQFSVERPDGSNFTLKIRSTKLEDSAMYFCASSEGGTNEKLFFGSGTQLSVL.